The clone carrying this T cell receptor beta chain came up a few times. No antigen is known for it. The data belong to a study of regulatory T cells in long-lasting Graves disease. The study, taken as a whole, reports: Accuracy could have been hurt by small sample size.

Arm-PCR of CDR3 regions and iRepertoire HTBI primers were the basis on which TCR beta libraries were built. MiXCR, applied by TCRdb to the multiplex PCR reads, yields one record per CDR3 protein. The repertoire includes some 400,000 distinct CDR3 sequences, under 15% of them detected once, and approximately 15% sits in the top ten. Time point given: newly diagnosed GD, antithyroid drugs for less than 3 months. TCR sequences were obtained from RNA taken from PBMCs. These data were likewise used in another study, on T cells in Graves' hyperthyroidism and ophthalmopathy. From that second work: Clonotypes that were expanded in thyroid above 0.001 mostly appeared in blood too.

The sample consisted of peripheral blood mononuclear cells (PBMCs), taken at new diagnosis, from a patient treated with antithyroid drugs. This sequence originates from a woman aged 25 to 45 with Graves disease.

CDR3 sequence reads: CSVEDGELFF. The DNA of the CDR3 is TGCAGCGTTGAGGACGGGGAGCTGTTTTTT. The V and J genes are TRBV29-1 and TRBJ2-2; D unclear. CDR1 SQVTM and CDR2 ANQGSEA come from the germline V gene. Trimming cost V 3 bases and J 7 bases, with 3 bases left between them. CDR3 length: 10 residues.